These 30 T cell receptor beta chains originate from one sample sequenced in a study of blood T cell repertoires in COVID-19. Only in-frame clones appear in the TCRdb table, and some are missing; sequencing was by immunoSEQ multiplex PCR. Here the sample spans under 250,000 clones, around 84% being singletons. Sequenced: peripheral blood. The receptors derive from a human donor in a cohort sampled during active COVID-19.

The chain is built from TRBV13 and TRBJ2-6, with no clear D. The germline gives CDR1 PRHDT, CDR2 FYEKMQ (reference sequence). V was cut by 2 bases and J by 13 bases, with 9 bases left in between. There are 12 residues in the CDR3. CDR3 nucleotides: TGTGCCAGCAGCTTAAGGCCGGGTGTCCTGACTTTC. Protein product: CASSLRPGVLTF.

V gene TRBV18 combines with J gene TRBJ2-6; 7 bases align to TRBD1. The CDR3 loop spans 15 amino acids. V gave up 3 bases and J gave up 2 bases; unmatched junction bases: 1. Germline V gives CDR1 KGHSH, CDR2 LQKENI. The CDR3: CASSPDRAGANVLTF. CDR3 in DNA: TGTGCCAGCTCACCCGACAGGGCTGGGGCCAACGTCCTGACTTTC.

The chain couples TRBV27 to TRBJ2-2; TRBD2 is a possible D gene (6 bases). The CDR3 sequence is 17 residues long. Germline V gene lookup returns CDR1 MNHEY and CDR2 SMNVEV (reference sequence). With 3 bases removed from V and 7 bases from J, the gap between germline ends came to 21 bases. CDR3 nucleotides: TGTGCCAGCAGTTTGTTTAGCGGTCTTAGGGTGAGCGGGGAGCTGTTTTTT. Translation: CASSLFSGLRVSGELFF.

The V and J genes are TRBV5-1 and TRBJ1-5, with D unresolved. V was cut by 4 bases and J by 5 bases, with 16 bases left in between. The CDR3 has 15 residues. In germline, CDR1 is SGHRS, CDR2 YFSETQ. The CDR3 loop is CASSPDGGVHQPQHF. The CDR3 DNA reads as TGCGCCAGCAGCCCGGACGGCGGGGTGCATCAGCCCCAGCATTTT.

The V gene is TRBV21-1, the J gene TRBJ2-1; the D call of TRBD1 is as the table states it, not checked on the DNA. TRBV21-1 is noted as a pseudogene. The CDR3 covers 14 residues. DNA of the CDR3: TGTGCCAGCAGCTTCGGACAGGGAGGAAATGAGCAGTTCTTC. This gives the protein CASSFGQGGNEQFF.

The genes are TRBV30 and TRBJ1-5, with 8 bases that match TRBD1. Losses at the gene ends were 0 bases for V and 3 bases for J; bases not matched to a gene: 4. Germline CDR1 and CDR2: GTSNPN and SVGIG (reference sequence). This CDR3 is 15 amino acids long. CDR3 loop: CAWSVQGGNNQPQHF. The CDR3 DNA is TGTGCCTGGAGTGTACAGGGGGGGAACAATCAGCCCCAGCATTTT.

The chain is built from TRBV19 and TRBJ2-1; D possibly corresponds to TRBD2 (5 bases). Germline-derived CDR1 and CDR2 are LNHDA and SQIVND (reference sequence). This CDR3 region has 12 residues. V dropped 8 bases and J dropped 4 bases, with 9 bases sitting between them. CDR3 sequence reads: CASSRGYNEQFF. CDR3 bases: TGTGCCAGTTCTCGAGGGTACAATGAGCAGTTCTTC. Combining the CDR3 with reference TRBV19 and TRBJ2-1 gives the whole variable domain DGGITQSPKYLFRKEGQNVTLSCEQNLNHDAMYWYRQDPGQGLRLIYYSQIVNDFQKGDIAEGYSVSREKKESFPLTVTSAQKNPTAFYLCASSRGYNEQFFGPGTRLTVL.

CDR3 nucleotide sequence: TGTGCCAGCAGCACCGGGGATACGCAGTATTTT. It specifies CASSTGDTQYF. The chain carries TRBV28 and TRBJ2-3; no clear D. The length of the CDR3 is 11 residues. Trimming took 6 bases from V and 6 from J, leaving 7 bases between them. Germline values: CDR1 MDHEN, CDR2 SYDVKM.

About this clone itself: One junction end disagrees with the germline gene, perhaps due to a read error. The J gene is TRBJ1-5, the V gene TRBV25-1; TRBD1 might be the D (5 bases). The CDR3 contains 12 residues. Germline-derived CDR1 and CDR2 are MGHDK and SYGVNS. The CDR3 reads CRPGRELQPQHF. CDR3 nucleotides: TGCAGACCAGGCAGGGAACTTCAGCCCCAGCATTTT.

The chain employs TRBV16 and TRBJ1-4, with D tentatively TRBD1 (6 bases). The CDR3 has 14 residues. The V gene's germline CDR1 is KGHSY and CDR2 FQNENV. The V end was cut by 6 bases, the J end by 4 bases, with 12 bases between. Here the CDR3 reads CASRPTGSNEKLFF. The CDR3 DNA is TGTGCCAGCAGACCGACAGGCAGTAATGAAAAACTGTTTTTT.

The rearrangement uses TRBV19 and TRBJ1-5, with 8 nucleotides matching TRBD1. V lost 2 bases and J lost 6; bases outside the gene matches: 9. Germline values: CDR1 LNHDA, CDR2 SQIVND (reference sequence). The CDR3 covers 16 residues. The CDR3 region is CASSIRGQGWAQPQHF. The CDR3 nucleotides are TGTGCCAGTAGTATACGTGGACAGGGATGGGCTCAGCCCCAGCATTTT.

This rearrangement joins TRBV4-2 to TRBJ1-1; D gene uncertain. The V end lost 0 bases, the J end lost 3 bases, and 5 bases lay between the germline ends. Germline lookup yields CDR1 LGHNA and CDR2 YNFKEQ. This CDR3 is built from 13 residues. The CDR3 DNA sequence: TGTGCCAGCAGCCAAGAGACACACACTGAAGCTTTCTTT. Amino acids: CASSQETHTEAFF.

The rearrangement uses TRBV5-5 and TRBJ2-7; TRBD1 aligns across 10 bases. This CDR3 region has 14 residues. J was trimmed by 3 bases and V by 1 base; bases with no gene match: 1. Germline assignment: CDR1 SGHKS and CDR2 YYEKEE (reference sequence). The CDR3: CASSLWTGGYEQYF. CDR3 nucleotide sequence: TGTGCCAGCAGCTTGTGGACAGGGGGCTACGAGCAGTACTTC.

This chain links TRBV29-1 with TRBJ2-1; 8 positions match TRBD2. The germline V gene encodes CDR1 SQVTM and CDR2 ANQGSEA. With V trimmed by 4 bases and J by 6 bases, 2 bases remained unmatched. The CDR3 runs to 12 residues. The CDR3 here is CSVGGTSNEQFF. CDR3 bases: TGCAGCGTTGGGGGGACTAGCAATGAGCAGTTCTTC.

The V call is TRBV27, the J call TRBJ2-5, with TRBD2 identical over 8 bases. Per the germline V gene, CDR1 is MNHEY and CDR2 is SMNVEV (reference sequence). With V trimmed by 3 bases and J by 5 bases, 5 bases remained unmatched. This CDR3 has 14 amino acids. The CDR3 here is CASSFNGRGETQYF. As DNA, the CDR3 is TGTGCCAGCAGTTTTAACGGGAGGGGGGAGACCCAGTACTTC.

The chain employs TRBV19 and TRBJ1-1; D unresolved. The germline CDR1 and CDR2 sequences are LNHDA and SQIVND (reference sequence). V gave up 6 bases and J gave up 1 base, with 12 bases separating them. This CDR3 is built from 14 residues. The CDR3 nucleotides read TGTGCCAGTAGCCTGCAGGTTACGAACACTGAAGCTTTCTTT. The encoded protein is CASSLQVTNTEAFF.

The chain uses TRBV6-5 and TRBJ2-2, with 8 positions matching TRBD1. The germline V gene encodes CDR1 MNHEY and CDR2 SVGAGI. The CDR3 contains 14 residues. Losses at the gene ends were 5 bases for V and 8 bases for J; bases not matched to a gene: 7. Here the CDR3 reads CASSRQGKAGELFF. Written as DNA, the CDR3 is TGTGCCAGCAGTAGACAGGGGAAGGCGGGGGAGCTGTTTTTT.

The V and J genes are TRBV7-8 and TRBJ2-7; TRBD2 aligns across 10 bases. The CDR3 is 17 amino acids. Germline values: CDR1 SGHVS, CDR2 FQNEAQ. V gave up 6 bases and J gave up 1 base; unmatched junction bases: 12. The CDR3 nucleotides read TGTGCCAGCAGTCGGGTCGGACTAGCGGCCCCTTCCTACGAGCAGTACTTC. Translated, it gives CASSRVGLAAPSYEQYF.

This chain uses TRBV7-9 with TRBJ2-3, with 10 bases lining up with TRBD1. The trim removed 8 bases at V and 2 bases at J, leaving 7 bases unmatched. Germline V CDR1 and CDR2: SEHNR, FQNEAQ (reference sequence). The CDR3 is made up of 15 amino acids. This CDR3 is CASDLGTGATDTQYF. The CDR3 DNA is TGTGCCAGCGACTTGGGGACAGGGGCCACAGATACGCAGTATTTT.

This clone showed up just a few times. The V and J genes are TRBV28 and TRBJ2-7, with a possible D match to TRBD2 (5 bases). CDR3 length equals 15 residues. Trimming took off 2 bases at V and 5 bases at J, with 16 bases between the two ends. The V gene's germline CDR1 is MDHEN and CDR2 SYDVKM. The CDR3 spells CASSLEGVPINEQYF. CDR3 coding DNA: TGTGCCAGCAGTTTAGAGGGTGTCCCGATAAACGAGCAGTACTTC.

The V gene is TRBV19, the J gene TRBJ1-5; 7 positions agree with TRBD1. This CDR3 has 13 residues. The V segment lost 6 bases and the J segment 4 bases; nucleotides outside the gene matches: 3. Germline CDR1 reads LNHDA; CDR2 reads SQIVND (reference sequence). CDR3 DNA sequence: TGTGCCAGTAGAATGACAGGGAATCAGCCCCAGCATTTT. Its translation: CASRMTGNQPQHF.

Points on this clone: This sample includes further DNA sequences coding for the same CDR3. The J gene is TRBJ2-2, the V gene TRBV18; TRBD1 matches 9 bases. Germline-derived CDR1 and CDR2 are KGHSH and LQKENI. The CDR3 sequence is 14 residues long. V lost 3 bases, J lost 5 bases, and 1 base stayed unmatched. The CDR3 bases are TGTGCCAGCTCACCCGGACAGGGGACCGGGGAGCTGTTTTTT. Translating gives CASSPGQGTGELFF.

V and J are TRBV5-1 and TRBJ1-6; 9 bases are shared with TRBD1. Trimming at V came to 4 bases and at J to 8 bases, leaving 4 bases not matched to a gene. Per germline, CDR1 SGHRS and CDR2 YFSETQ. The CDR3 runs to 14 residues. CDR3 nucleotide sequence: TGCGCCAGCAGCACGGGACAGGGCGATTCACCCCTCCACTTT. Its translation is CASSTGQGDSPLHF.

This clone turned up a few times. Written as DNA, the CDR3 is TGTGCCAGCAGTCGGGACTTTTTTTACGAGCAGTACTTC. This translates into CASSRDFFYEQYF. This chain connects TRBV4-2 to TRBJ2-7; the D gene is possibly TRBD2 (6 bases). V lost 6 bases to trimming and J lost 4 bases, with 13 bases between them. Germline V gene lookup returns CDR1 LGHNA and CDR2 YNFKEQ. There are 13 residues in the CDR3.

This clone came up once. The chain uses TRBV28 and TRBJ1-1; 10 nucleotides line up with TRBD1. J gave up 10 bases and V 4 bases, and 9 bases lay outside the gene matches. Germline V gives CDR1 MDHEN, CDR2 SYDVKM. This CDR3 region has 14 residues. For the CDR3, the DNA is TGTGCCAGCAGTTCATCCGGGACAGGGGACATAGCTTTCTTT. Protein sequence: CASSSSGTGDIAFF. Based on the CDR3 plus reference TRBV28 and TRBJ1-1, the full variable domain is DVKVTQSSRYLVKRTGEKVFLECVQDMDHENMFWYRQDPGLGLRLIYFSYDVKMKEKGDIPEGYSVSREKKERFSLILESASTNQTSMYLCASSSSGTGDIAFFGQGTRLTVV.

For the CDR3, the DNA is TGTGCCAGCAGTTTATACAGGGCCACTAACTTCTACACCTTC. It specifies CASSLYRATNFYTF. The rearrangement joins TRBV28 to TRBJ1-2; a possible D gene is TRBD1 (6 bases). Germline CDR1 reads MDHEN; CDR2 reads SYDVKM. The length of the CDR3 is 14 residues. With 1 base removed from V and 10 bases from J, the gap between germline ends came to 16 bases.

The J gene is TRBJ1-5, the V gene TRBV19, with TRBD1 matching 12 bases. This CDR3 has 16 residues. CDR1 is LNHDA and CDR2 is SQIVND in the germline V gene (reference sequence). V shed 4 bases, J shed 6 bases, and the junction held 7 bases outside the gene matches. The CDR3 DNA follows: TGTGCCAGTAGTAACCGGGACAGGGGGCACGGTCAGCCCCAGCATTTT. It translates to CASSNRDRGHGQPQHF.

This clone was observed once. The CDR3 nucleotides read TGTGCCAGCAGTTACCTGGGGGGGTACACTGAAGCTTTCTTT. It translates to CASSYLGGYTEAFF. The rearrangement joins TRBV6-5 to TRBJ1-1, with D perhaps matching TRBD1 (5 bases). Trimming removed 2 bases from V and 3 bases from J, with 10 bases in between. CDR1 and CDR2 (germline): MNHEY, SVGAGI. The CDR3 is 14 amino acids.

The chain employs TRBV28 and TRBJ1-6, with 7 positions matching TRBD1. The V gene end was trimmed by 5 bases and the J gene end by 8 bases; junction bases not matched to a gene: 9. This CDR3 has 15 residues. Germline V gives CDR1 MDHEN, CDR2 SYDVKM. CDR3 protein: CASSPSTGLYSPLHF. In nucleotides, the CDR3 is TGTGCCAGCAGTCCATCGACAGGGCTATATTCACCCCTCCACTTT.

The chain combines TRBV19 with TRBJ2-7, with 9 positions matching TRBD1. The CDR3 consists of 14 residues. The V gene end was trimmed by 10 bases and the J gene end by 3 bases; junction bases not matched to a gene: 10. CDR1 and CDR2 (germline): LNHDA, SQIVND (reference sequence). CDR3: CATEPGQGLYEQYF. Here the CDR3 DNA reads TGTGCCACCGAGCCGGGACAGGGACTCTACGAGCAGTACTTC.